The 14 T cell receptor beta chains below all came from one sample that was sequenced in a study of beta chain features in type 1 diabetes. Reverse transcription of all isolated RNA meant that expressed TCRB transcripts were sequenced. The protocol was immunoSEQ multiplex PCR, while the TCRdb copy is restricted to in-frame clones and leaves out a portion. The sample carries some 220,000 clones, under 13% recorded once. Sequencing was performed on central memory CD4+ T cells from blood. The origin of the receptors is a man aged 18 to 29 in good health.

This clone was counted at least ten times. This chain uses TRBV6-1 with TRBJ2-4; 11 bases fit TRBD2. J was trimmed by 4 bases and V by 8 bases; bases with no gene match: 4. The CDR3 is 14 amino acids. Germline V CDR1 and CDR2: MNHNS, SASEGT. The CDR3 nucleotides read TGTGCCAGCCTGGCTAGCGGGAGGAAAAACATTCAGTACTTC. This encodes CASLASGRKNIQYF.

Concerning this clone: At the DNA level, this CDR3 is encoded by other sequences in the same sample as well. This chain uses TRBV2 with TRBJ2-1; 7 nucleotides align to TRBD1. Germline assignment: CDR1 SNHLY and CDR2 FYNNEI. The ends lost 4 bases at V and 4 bases at J; junction bases unmatched: 4. The CDR3 loop spans 14 amino acids. The CDR3 bases are TGTGCCAGCAGTGGGGACAGCCTTTACAATGAGCAGTTCTTC. It is translated as CASSGDSLYNEQFF.

This clone was counted only a few times. V and J are TRBV20-1 and TRBJ2-1; D is possibly TRBD2 (5 bases). V was trimmed by 3 bases and J by 9 bases, leaving 9 bases between them. The CDR3 covers 11 residues. Germline V gene lookup returns CDR1 DFQATT and CDR2 SNEGSKA (reference sequence). CDR3 region: CSARRVGEQFF. In DNA, the CDR3 is TGCAGTGCTAGGCGGGTGGGTGAGCAGTTCTTC.

The rearrangement joins TRBV27 to TRBJ2-7; perhaps TRBD2 as D (6 bases). The germline V and J ends were trimmed by 2 bases and 7 bases, with 15 bases remaining between them. CDR1 is MNHEY and CDR2 is SMNVEV in the germline V gene (reference sequence). The CDR3 is 14 residues long. Here the CDR3 reads CASSLGFGGGEQYF. The CDR3 coding sequence is TGTGCCAGCAGTTTAGGGTTCGGGGGTGGGGAGCAGTACTTC.

This clone has only a few counts. V and J are TRBV7-2 and TRBJ2-2; 10 bases agree with TRBD1. Germline CDR1 reads SGHTA; CDR2 reads FQGNSA. With V trimmed by 5 bases and J by 6 bases, 3 bases remained unmatched. This CDR3 spans 14 amino acids. DNA for the CDR3: TGTGCCAGCAGCAAGGACAGGGGGGCCGGGGAGCTGTTTTTT. Translated: CASSKDRGAGELFF.

The table lists this clone with a few counts. V and J are TRBV5-4 and TRBJ2-5, with D tentatively TRBD1 or TRBD2 (5 bases each). This CDR3 is built from 13 residues. Deletions cut 1 base from V and 5 bases from J, with 9 bases between. Germline CDR1 SGHNT, CDR2 YYREEE (reference sequence). As DNA, the CDR3 is TGTGCCAGCAGCTTGACGGGGCTCGAGACCCAGTACTTC. Translation: CASSLTGLETQYF.

This clone was detected only a few times. The chain joins TRBV30 to TRBJ2-3; no clear D gene. The germline V gene has CDR1 GTSNPN and CDR2 SVGIG (reference sequence). V dropped 1 base and J dropped 4 bases, with 9 bases sitting between them. This CDR3 has 13 amino acids. CDR3: CAWSALNADTQYF. DNA for the CDR3: TGTGCCTGGAGTGCACTGAACGCAGATACGCAGTATTTT.

This clone was observed a few times. The chain carries TRBV7-9 and TRBJ2-7; TRBD2 matches at 8 bases. The CDR3 spans 14 residues. The junction had 8 bases not matched to a gene; V was cut back by 7 bases and J by 3 bases. In germline, CDR1 is SEHNR, CDR2 FQNEAQ (reference sequence). The CDR3 DNA reads as TGTGCCAGCACCCGGGGGGGCAGTTTCTACGAGCAGTACTTC. Translation gives CASTRGGSFYEQYF.

The sample holds a few counts of this clone. The genes are TRBV4-2 and TRBJ2-5, with 11 nucleotides matching TRBD2. Trimming removed 5 bases from V and 1 base from J; junction bases left unmatched: 6. In germline, CDR1 is LGHNA, CDR2 YNFKEQ. The CDR3 contains 16 residues. The CDR3 region has the DNA TGTGCCAGCAGCTCTGGACTAGCGGGCCTCCAAGAGACCCAGTACTTC. Translating gives CASSSGLAGLQETQYF.

The CDR3 sequence is CSAQSSYEQYF. CDR3 DNA sequence: TGCAGTGCTCAGAGCTCCTACGAGCAGTACTTC. The chain employs TRBV20-1 and TRBJ2-7; D not resolved. Trimming shortened V by 5 bases and J by 0 bases, and 5 bases separated the two germline ends. Looked up from germline, CDR1 is DFQATT and CDR2 is SNEGSKA (reference sequence). CDR3 length: 11 residues.

The rearrangement uses TRBV12-5 and TRBJ1-1, with a weak D call TRBD1 (5 bases). Between the trimmed V and J ends, which lost 7 bases and 6 bases, there was a span of 21 bases. In germline, CDR1 is LGHNT, CDR2 FRNRAP. This CDR3 has 15 amino acids. CDR3 nucleotide sequence: TGTGCTAGTGCCCTGGTAGTAGGAGGGGCGGCTGAAGCTTTCTTT. Translated, it gives CASALVVGGAAEAFF.

This chain uses TRBV30 with TRBJ1-1; 8 bases line up with TRBD1. Trimming removed 3 bases from V and 7 bases from J; junction bases left unmatched: 10. The germline CDR1 and CDR2 sequences are GTSNPN and SVGIG (reference sequence). This CDR3 comprises 14 residues. CDR3 in amino acids: CAWSHRTGRGEAFF. The CDR3 DNA reads as TGTGCCTGGAGCCACCGGACAGGGCGCGGTGAAGCTTTCTTT.

This clone was seen more than once but under ten times. The chain combines TRBV30 with TRBJ1-5; a weak D match, TRBD1 (5 bases). Germline CDR1 is GTSNPN and CDR2 is SVGIG (reference sequence). CDR3 length: 13 amino acids. V gave up 3 bases and J gave up 5 bases, with 11 bases separating them. CDR3 residues: CAWRPGSDQPQHF. DNA of the CDR3: TGTGCCTGGAGGCCAGGGTCAGATCAGCCCCAGCATTTT.

This sequence joins TRBV29-1 and TRBJ2-5; a weak D match, TRBD2 (5 bases). Deletions cut 7 bases from V and 5 bases from J, with 14 bases between. The CDR3 sequence is 12 residues long. In germline, CDR1 is SQVTM, CDR2 ANQGSEA. DNA of the CDR3: TGCAGCGCCGAGGGCAGGAGGGAGACCCAGTACTTC. Protein: CSAEGRRETQYF.